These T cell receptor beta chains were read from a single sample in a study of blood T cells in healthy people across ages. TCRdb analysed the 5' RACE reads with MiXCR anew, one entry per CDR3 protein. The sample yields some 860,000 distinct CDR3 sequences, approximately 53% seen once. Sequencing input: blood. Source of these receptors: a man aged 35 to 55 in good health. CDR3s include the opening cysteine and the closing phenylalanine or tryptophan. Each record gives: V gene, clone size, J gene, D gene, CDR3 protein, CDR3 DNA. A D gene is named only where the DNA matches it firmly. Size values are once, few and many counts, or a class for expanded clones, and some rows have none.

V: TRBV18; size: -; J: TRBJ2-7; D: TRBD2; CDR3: CASSTSGGLNEQYF; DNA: TGTGCCAGTTCGACTAGCGGGGGACTCAATGAGCAGTACTTC
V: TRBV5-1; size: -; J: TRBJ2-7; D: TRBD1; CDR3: CASSNGQGVSYEQYF; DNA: TGCGCCAGCAGCAATGGACAGGGTGTTTCCTACGAGCAGTACTTC
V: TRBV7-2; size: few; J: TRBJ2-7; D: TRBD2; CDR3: CASREGMVAGYEQYF; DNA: TGTGCCAGCAGGGAGGGGATGGTAGCGGGATACGAGCAGTACTTC
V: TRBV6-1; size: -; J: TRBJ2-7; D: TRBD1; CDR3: CASRPGQVYEQYF; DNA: TGTGCCAGCAGACCGGGACAGGTCTACGAGCAGTACTTC
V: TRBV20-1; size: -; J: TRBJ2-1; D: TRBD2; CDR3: CSVMGLAGPPSPNEQFF; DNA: TGCAGTGTTATGGGACTAGCGGGTCCACCAAGCCCCAATGAGCAGTTCTTC
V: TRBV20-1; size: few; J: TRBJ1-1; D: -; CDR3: CSARGNSDTEAFF; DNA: TGCAGTGCTCGGGGGAACTCTGATACTGAAGCTTTCTTT
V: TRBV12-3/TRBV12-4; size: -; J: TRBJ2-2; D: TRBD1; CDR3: CASSLGDRPNTGELFF; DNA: TGTGCCAGCAGTTTAGGGGACAGGCCGAACACCGGGGAGCTGTTTTTT
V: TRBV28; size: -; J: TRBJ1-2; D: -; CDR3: CASSFQIPRPGNYGCTF; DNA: TGTGCCAGCAGTTTTCAGATACCCCGGCCGGGCAACTATGGCTGCACCTTC
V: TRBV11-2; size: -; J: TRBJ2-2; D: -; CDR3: CASSLVAGAYGELFF; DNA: TGTGCCAGCAGCCTAGTCGCAGGGGCATATGGGGAGCTGTTTTTT
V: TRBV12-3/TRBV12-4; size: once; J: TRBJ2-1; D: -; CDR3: CASSSTRDAEGTYEQFF; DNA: TGTGCCAGCAGTTCTACCCGGGACGCAGAGGGCACCTACGAGCAGTTCTTC
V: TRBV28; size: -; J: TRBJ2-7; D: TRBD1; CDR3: CASGTGGFYEQYF; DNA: TGTGCCAGTGGGACAGGGGGTTTCTACGAGCAGTACTTC